This is a list of T cell receptor beta chains from one sample in a study of prognosis after radiotherapy for stage I lung cancer. One entry per CDR3 protein results from TCRdb running MiXCR on the multiplex PCR reads. The profile shows 50,000 or so distinct CDR3 sequences, 30% to 40% of them singletons. Source: PBMCs, taken before or after stereotactic body radiation therapy (not recorded which). These receptors originate from a donor at least 50 years old with non-small cell lung cancer. Both conserved end residues are part of each CDR3. The order of the fields is V gene, D gene, J gene, clone size, CDR3 protein, CDR3 DNA. D genes are given only for firm matches. Sizes are listed as how often the clone was seen (once, few, many) or a class if it is expanded.

>TRBV7-8|TRBD1|TRBJ1-2|many
CASSLVHRGYGYTF
TGTGCCAGCAGCTTAGTCCACAGGGGGTATGGCTACACCTTC
>TRBV29-1|-|TRBJ1-2|many
CSAVGQSLNYGYTF
TGCAGCGCGGTAGGACAGAGTCTTAACTATGGCTACACCTTC
>TRBV18|TRBD1|TRBJ1-5|many
CASSPSGTGDRSQPQHF
TGTGCCAGCTCACCCTCCGGGACAGGGGACCGATCTCAGCCCCAGCATTTT
>TRBV6-1|TRBD1|TRBJ2-5|many
CASRGGTGKETQYF
TGTGCCAGCAGGGGCGGGACAGGGAAAGAGACCCAGTACTTC
>TRBV6-1|TRBD2|TRBJ2-7|many
CASSEDDSGRVDEQYF
TGTGCCAGCAGTGAAGACGATAGCGGGAGGGTCGACGAGCAGTACTTC
>TRBV18|TRBD2|TRBJ2-1|few
CASSPGLAGVRDEQFF
TGTGCCAGCTCACCGGGACTAGCGGGAGTGAGAGATGAGCAGTTCTTC
>TRBV6-5|TRBD2|TRBJ2-1|many
CASSWGTSGRAREQFF
TGTGCCAGCAGTTGGGGGACTAGCGGGAGGGCCAGGGAGCAGTTCTTC
>TRBV6-2/TRBV6-3|-|TRBJ2-1|many
CASSSGLGNFRNEQFF
TGTGCCAGCAGTTCGGGACTCGGGAACTTTAGGAATGAGCAGTTCTTC
>TRBV6-2/TRBV6-3|-|TRBJ2-7|many
CASRTLLRVYEQYF
TGTGCCAGCCGAACCTTGCTAAGGGTCTACGAGCAGTACTTC
>TRBV5-1|-|TRBJ1-1|many
CASSLSSRGRTNEAFF
TGCGCCAGCAGCTTGTCTTCCCGGGGGCGGACGAATGAAGCTTTCTTT
>TRBV11-3|-|TRBJ2-6|many
CASREGSGANVLTF
TGTGCCAGCAGAGAGGGGTCTGGGGCCAACGTCCTGACTTTC
>TRBV6-5|-|TRBJ1-5|many
CASSYVLGEFQPQHF
TGTGCCAGCAGTTACGTTTTAGGGGAGTTTCAGCCCCAGCATTTT
>TRBV5-1|TRBD1|TRBJ1-6|many
CASSLGDRDSPLHF
TGCGCCAGCAGCTTGGGGGACAGGGATTCACCCCTCCACTTT
>TRBV6-2/TRBV6-3|-|TRBJ2-2|many
CASRENANTGELFF
TGTGCCAGCAGGGAGAACGCGAACACCGGGGAGCTGTTTTTT
>TRBV7-2|-|TRBJ2-7|many
CASSLGSYEQYF
TGTGCCAGCAGCTTGGGCTCCTACGAGCAGTACTTC
>TRBV20-1|-|TRBJ2-1|many
CSARYPGALGNEQFF
TGCAGTGCTAGATATCCCGGGGCCCTAGGAAATGAGCAGTTCTTC
>TRBV20-1|-|TRBJ1-5|many
CSASILGSNQPQHF
TGCAGTGCTAGTATCCTGGGGAGCAATCAGCCCCAGCATTTT